Following are 18 T cell receptor beta chains from one sample sequenced in a study of persistence of HIV-infected CD4 T cells. These receptors' antigens are unknown. Sequencing used immunoSEQ version 4 in survey mode. The table came from immunoSEQ multiplex PCR; TCRdb's copy has only in-frame clones and leaves some out. Altogether tens of thousands of clones are present, approximately 85% being singletons, with the ten largest covering over 15%. The stimulus was an HIV-1 Gag 15-mer peptide pool, 0.9 to 1 ug/peptide/mL. Sorted nonresponding memory CD4+ T cells were CD40L-negative, CD69-negative, CD45RO-high. Sequencing used CD4+ T cells sorted from PBMCs after approximately 19-hour stimulation, obtained from a patient who received antiretroviral therapy. The receptors come from an adult woman with HIV who was CMV-seropositive.

The chain recombines TRBV4-1 with TRBJ1-5; D unclear. Germline CDR1 is MGHRA and CDR2 is YSYEKL. The CDR3 has 16 amino acids. V lost 1 base and J 0 bases, leaving 10 bases between the germline ends. In DNA form, the CDR3 reads TGCGCCAGCAGCCAAGGAGGTGCAGATAGCAATCAGCCCCAGCATTTT. Amino acids: CASSQGGADSNQPQHF.

The V gene is TRBV6-5, the J gene TRBJ1-1, with D possibly being TRBD1 (5 bases). Trimming pared 0 bases from V and 5 bases from J, leaving 10 bases between. This CDR3 is built from 14 residues. The V gene's germline CDR1 is MNHEY and CDR2 SVGAGI. CDR3 region: CASSYSAGGTEAFF. The CDR3 nucleotides read TGTGCCAGCAGTTACTCAGCGGGGGGGACTGAAGCTTTCTTT.

This chain joins TRBV5-8 and TRBJ2-7; 12 bases map to TRBD2. The V gene end was trimmed by 3 bases and the J gene end by 4 bases; junction bases not matched to a gene: 17. The CDR3 consists of 19 residues. Germline V lookup: CDR1 SGHTS, CDR2 YDEGEE. The CDR3 here is CASSSSVLRLAGGGYEQYF. DNA for the CDR3: TGTGCCAGCAGCTCTTCGGTCCTACGGCTAGCGGGAGGGGGGTACGAGCAGTACTTC.

The CDR3 region is CASTERNPSQGSGQPQHF. DNA of the CDR3: TGTGCCAGTACCGAAAGAAACCCCAGTCAAGGGTCTGGGCAGCCCCAGCATTTT. This chain joins TRBV19 and TRBJ1-5; D not resolved. V dropped 7 bases and J dropped 7 bases, with 29 bases sitting between them. From germline, CDR1 is LNHDA and CDR2 SQIVND (reference sequence). The CDR3 length is 18 residues.

J is TRBJ2-1 and V is TRBV3-1 (or the pseudogene TRBV3-2); D uncertain. V lost 2 bases to trimming and J lost 12 bases, with 11 bases between them. The CDR3 runs to 12 residues. CDR1 and CDR2 (germline): LGHDT, YNNKEL (reference sequence). As DNA, the CDR3 is TGTGCCAGCAGCCAAAAAAAATCAGGGCAGTTCTTC. Its translation: CASSQKKSGQFF.

V is TRBV28 and J is TRBJ1-5; the match to TRBD1 covers 10 bases. The CDR3 length is 16 residues. The junction had 6 bases not matched to a gene; V was cut back by 5 bases and J by 2 bases. The germline V gene has CDR1 MDHEN and CDR2 SYDVKM. This CDR3 is CASSGTGDLRNQPQHF. In nucleotides, the CDR3 is TGTGCCAGCAGTGGGACAGGGGACCTTCGCAATCAGCCCCAGCATTTT.

Only a few counts were recorded for this clone. V is TRBV5-1 and J is TRBJ1-4; D unclear. Trimming cost V 5 bases and J 4 bases, with 15 bases left between them. Germline CDR1 reads SGHRS; CDR2 reads YFSETQ. The CDR3 length is 15 residues. DNA for the CDR3: TGCGCCAGCAGGGATGTCACGACGAATAATGAAAAACTGTTTTTT. The encoded protein is CASRDVTTNNEKLFF.

The gene calls are TRBV6-1 and TRBJ2-7; 12 nucleotides match TRBD2. CDR3 size: 15 residues. The ends lost 2 bases at V and 9 bases at J; junction bases unmatched: 8. Germline V lookup: CDR1 MNHNS, CDR2 SASEGT. The chain's CDR3 is CASSEHLAGGPVQYF. In DNA, the CDR3 is TGTGCCAGCAGTGAACACCTAGCGGGAGGGCCGGTGCAGTACTTC.

The chain has TRBV5-6 and TRBJ2-1, with D maybe TRBD2 (5 bases). Per germline, CDR1 SGHDT and CDR2 YYEEEE. The germline V and J ends were trimmed by 0 bases and 5 bases, with 6 bases remaining between them. There are 13 residues in the CDR3. The CDR3 sequence is CASSLERNNEQFF. CDR3 in DNA: TGTGCCAGCAGCTTGGAGCGGAACAATGAGCAGTTCTTC.

The chain recombines TRBV7-2 with TRBJ1-1, with D perhaps matching TRBD1 (5 bases). Germline CDR1 is SGHTA and CDR2 is FQGNSA. V was trimmed by 0 bases and J by 3 bases, leaving 11 bases between them. The CDR3 totals 15 residues. CDR3 DNA: TGTGCCAGCAGCTTAGCGCAGGGTTTACACACTGAAGCTTTCTTT. Amino acid sequence: CASSLAQGLHTEAFF.

J is TRBJ2-5 and V is TRBV7-6; either TRBD1 or TRBD2 may fit D (5 bases each). This CDR3 is 14 amino acids long. The germline gives CDR1 SGHVS, CDR2 FNYEAQ. Trimming removed 3 bases at V and 0 bases at J, with 8 bases between. The DNA of the CDR3 is TGTGCCAGCAGCTTGGGGACGAACCAAGAGACCCAGTACTTC. This encodes CASSLGTNQETQYF.

This clone was seen a few times. This chain joins TRBV2 and TRBJ1-2, with D unresolved. Germline V CDR1 and CDR2: SNHLY, FYNNEI. This CDR3 has 13 amino acids. Deletions cut 6 bases from V and 1 base from J, with 9 bases between. The CDR3 coding sequence is TGTGCCAGCAGCCCGGACCTTAACTATGGCTACACCTTC. Its protein is CASSPDLNYGYTF.

The V and J genes are TRBV9 and TRBJ1-1; D is ambiguous. The CDR3 covers 14 residues. V was trimmed by 0 bases and J by 6 bases, leaving 12 bases between them. Germline-derived CDR1 and CDR2 are SGDLS and YYNGEE. The CDR3 nucleotides read TGTGCCAGCAGCGTAGGTGGGGTTAGGTCTGAAGCTTTCTTT. Translating gives CASSVGGVRSEAFF.

This chain links TRBV30 with TRBJ1-1, with D tentatively TRBD1 (6 bases). The CDR3 runs 13 residues. With 3 bases removed from V and 3 bases from J, the gap between germline ends came to 11 bases. CDR1 is GTSNPN, CDR2 SVGIG, per germline (reference sequence). The CDR3 region is CAWRLQGDTEAFF. The CDR3, as DNA: TGTGCCTGGAGGTTACAGGGTGACACTGAAGCTTTCTTT.

The chain uses TRBV5-6 and TRBJ2-7; D is possibly TRBD1 (6 bases). Germline assignment: CDR1 SGHDT and CDR2 YYEEEE. This CDR3 is 14 amino acids long. V lost 4 bases and J lost 5, with 16 bases in between. The chain's CDR3 is CASSLGAPRNEQYF. The DNA of the CDR3 is TGTGCCAGCAGCCTGGGGGCACCTCGGAACGAGCAGTACTTC.

The chain links TRBV12-3 or TRBV12-4 to TRBJ2-7, with a tentative D call TRBD2 (6 bases). The CDR3 spans 13 residues. V shed 4 bases and J shed 3 bases, with 10 bases lying between them. The CDR3 here is CASSWGLRYEQYF. The CDR3 nucleotides are TGTGCCAGCAGTTGGGGACTTCGCTACGAGCAGTACTTC.

This chain links TRBV29-1 with TRBJ2-1; either TRBD1 or TRBD2 may supply D (6 bases each). V was trimmed by 1 base and J by 6 bases, leaving 13 bases between them. Germline CDR1 and CDR2: SQVTM and ANQGSEA. The CDR3 loop spans 14 amino acids. CDR3 loop: CSVEVAEGVNEQFF. The CDR3 nucleotides read TGCAGCGTTGAAGTAGCGGAGGGGGTCAATGAGCAGTTCTTC.

V is TRBV5-8 and J is TRBJ2-7; tentatively, D is TRBD1 (6 bases). The V and J ends lost 4 bases and 1 base respectively, with 15 bases between them. The CDR3 runs to 15 residues. In germline, CDR1 is SGHTS, CDR2 YDEGEE. This chain's CDR3 is CASSLQGSSSYEQYF. The DNA of the CDR3 is TGTGCCAGCAGCCTGCAGGGGAGTTCTTCCTACGAGCAGTACTTC.